The 17 T cell receptor beta chains presented below share a single source sample, sequenced in a study of human T cells and chemical hapten exposure. TCRdb re-derived calls from the RACE reads in MiXCR, one entry per CDR3 protein. The table has roughly 100,000 distinct CDR3 sequences, about 8.7% seen once; the top ten hold roughly 3.1%. Time point given: healthy volunteer bleed at 2 weeks. The authors extracted total RNA from unfractionated whole blood. Sequencing used whole blood. All receptors derive from a female donor in good health. Some clones in this sample may be carry-over from other donors' samples.

The CDR3: CASSLVGTNNSPLHF. The CDR3 nucleotides read TGTGCCAGCAGCTTAGTTGGGACAAATAATTCACCCCTCCACTTT. The gene calls are TRBV7-2 and TRBJ1-6; tentative D call: TRBD1 (6 bases). Germline V gene lookup returns CDR1 SGHTA and CDR2 FQGNSA. This CDR3 is 15 amino acids long. The ends were cut back, 1 base at V and 5 bases at J, with 9 bases in the middle. The full variable domain, in which reference TRBV7-2 and TRBJ1-6 provide the parts outside the CDR3, is GAGVSQSPSNKVTEKGKDVELRCDPISGHTALYWYRQSLGQGLEFLIYFQGNSAPDKSGLPSDRFSAERTGGSVSTLTIQRTQQEDSAVYLCASSLVGTNNSPLHFGNGTRLTVT.

This clonotype has only a few counts. The chain carries TRBV11-2 and TRBJ2-1; the D is unclear. Trimming cost V 3 bases and J 9 bases, with 12 bases left between them. Per the germline V gene, CDR1 is SGHAT and CDR2 is FQNNGV. The CDR3 sequence is 13 residues long. This CDR3 reads CASSFSTVPEQFF. CDR3 bases: TGTGCCAGCAGCTTTAGTACCGTTCCTGAGCAGTTCTTC.

The table lists this clonotype with a few counts. This chain connects TRBV15 to TRBJ2-3; 7 nucleotides match TRBD2. The germline V gene has CDR1 LNHNV and CDR2 YYDKDF (reference sequence). The CDR3 totals 15 residues. J was trimmed by 0 bases and V by 1 base; bases with no gene match: 1. Here the CDR3 reads CATSRVRGSTDTQYF. CDR3 nucleotide sequence: TGTGCCACCAGCAGAGTGCGGGGGAGCACAGATACGCAGTATTTT.

This clonotype was counted at least ten times. This chain uses TRBV28 with TRBJ1-1, with D perhaps matching TRBD1 (5 bases). Germline V lookup: CDR1 MDHEN, CDR2 SYDVKM. CDR3 length equals 13 residues. V lost 6 bases, J lost 6 bases, and 14 bases lay in between. This CDR3 reads CASSTQGIAEAFF. The CDR3 DNA sequence: TGTGCCAGCAGCACTCAGGGTATCGCTGAAGCTTTCTTT.

In this sample, this clonotype turned up many times. The chain uses TRBV5-4 and TRBJ1-4; D uncertain. Germline CDR1 is SGHNT and CDR2 is YYREEE (reference sequence). Trimming took off 0 bases at V and 10 bases at J, with 10 bases between the two ends. This CDR3 is built from 13 residues. Here the CDR3 DNA reads TGTGCCAGCAGCTTGGCTCAGGAGGCAAAACTGTTTTTT. Its translation is CASSLAQEAKLFF.

This clonotype was detected many times. The CDR3 DNA reads as TGTGCCAGCAGTTTAGGGACGGCGAACACCGGGGAGCTGTTTTTT. Protein sequence: CASSLGTANTGELFF. The chain links TRBV27 to TRBJ2-2; D might be TRBD1 or TRBD2, each matching 5 bases. The CDR3 has 15 residues. From germline, CDR1 is MNHEY and CDR2 SMNVEV (reference sequence). Trimming took off 2 bases at V and 0 bases at J, with 7 bases between the two ends.

This clonotype was seen at least ten times. V usage is TRBV20-1 and J usage is TRBJ2-3; 8 bases line up with TRBD2. The germline gives CDR1 DFQATT, CDR2 SNEGSKA (reference sequence). The junction had 11 bases not matched to a gene; V was cut back by 3 bases and J by 3 bases. The CDR3 is made up of 16 amino acids. The CDR3 is CSARSFGLARTDTQYF. The CDR3, as DNA: TGCAGTGCTAGGTCGTTCGGACTAGCAAGAACAGATACGCAGTATTTT.

This clonotype came up many times. The genes are TRBV27 and TRBJ2-3; D not resolved. The CDR3 covers 14 residues. Germline V lookup: CDR1 MNHEY, CDR2 SMNVEV (reference sequence). Trimming cost V 2 bases and J 3 bases, with 9 bases left between them. The CDR3 DNA sequence: TGTGCCAGCAGTTTAGGGCGCTATACAGATACGCAGTATTTT. Amino acids: CASSLGRYTDTQYF.

The chain uses TRBV3-1 and TRBJ2-7; TRBD2 agrees at 8 bases. The CDR3 loop spans 14 amino acids. Per the germline V gene, CDR1 is LGHDT and CDR2 is YNNKEL (reference sequence). V gave up 3 bases and J gave up 2 bases; unmatched junction bases: 3. The CDR3 DNA follows: TGTGCCAGCAGCCAGGTAGCGGGACCCTACGAGCAGTACTTC. Its protein product is CASSQVAGPYEQYF.

CDR3 DNA: TGTGCCAGCAAGGTACAGACTCAAGAGACCCAGTACTTC. It codes for CASKVQTQETQYF. The chain employs TRBV25-1 and TRBJ2-5; the D is unclear. Germline V lookup: CDR1 MGHDK, CDR2 SYGVNS. The CDR3 has 13 residues. Trimming took off 7 bases at V and 2 bases at J, with 11 bases between the two ends.

The V and J genes are TRBV6-5 and TRBJ1-1, with D hard to call. In germline, CDR1 is MNHEY, CDR2 SVGAGI. The CDR3 totals 13 residues. Trimming removed 0 bases from V and 10 bases from J, with 12 bases in between. The CDR3 protein is CASSYSLGDGAFF. CDR3 in DNA: TGTGCCAGCAGTTACTCGTTGGGTGACGGAGCTTTCTTT.

This clonotype was counted only a few times. This CDR3 is CASRSRGLRYGYTF. The CDR3 nucleotides are TGTGCCAGCAGAAGCAGGGGGCTGAGGTATGGCTACACCTTC. The rearrangement uses TRBV2 and TRBJ1-2; 8 positions match TRBD1. Germline V gene data show CDR1 as SNHLY and CDR2 as FYNNEI. V was clipped by 6 bases and J by 5 bases; unmatched bases: 8. The CDR3 runs to 14 residues.

This clonotype was counted many times. CDR3 in DNA: TGCAGTGCTACCCCCGACGGAGTCCCCTCTGGAAACACCATATATTTT. Protein product: CSATPDGVPSGNTIYF. The V and J genes are TRBV20-1 and TRBJ1-3; unclear D gene. CDR1 is DFQATT and CDR2 is SNEGSKA in the germline V gene (reference sequence). Deletions cut 4 bases from V and 0 bases from J, with 16 bases between. The CDR3 totals 16 residues.

This clonotype was seen ten or more times. This chain connects TRBV20-1 to TRBJ2-1, with 10 bases identical to TRBD2. Germline V CDR1 and CDR2: DFQATT, SNEGSKA (reference sequence). The V and J ends lost 3 bases and 3 bases, in that order; junction bases with no gene match: 5. The CDR3 covers 15 residues. The CDR3 nucleotides read TGCAGTGCTAGGGACACTAGCGGGATCTACAATGAGCAGTTCTTC. Its protein product is CSARDTSGIYNEQFF.

This clonotype showed up many times. This chain links TRBV7-9 with TRBJ2-7, with 7 bases lining up with TRBD2. The V and J ends lost 7 bases and 3 bases, in that order; junction bases with no gene match: 3. The CDR3 is made up of 12 amino acids. Germline CDR1 and CDR2: SEHNR and FQNEAQ (reference sequence). CDR3 amino acids: CASTRGDYEQYF. The CDR3 DNA reads TGTGCCAGCACCCGGGGGGACTACGAGCAGTACTTC.

There are a few counts of this clonotype. The rearrangement joins TRBV6-2 or TRBV6-3 to TRBJ2-7; D is ambiguous. Germline loops: CDR1 MNHEY, CDR2 SVGEGT. V shed 7 bases and J shed 2 bases, with 15 bases lying between them. The CDR3 consists of 14 residues. DNA of the CDR3: TGTGCCAGCACCCCTTTCAGCCTAGCCTACGAGCAGTACTTC. Translating gives CASTPFSLAYEQYF.

This clonotype was picked up many times. The J gene is TRBJ2-1, the V gene TRBV7-9; 14 nucleotides match TRBD2. After removal of 5 bases from V and 4 bases from J, the junction contained 10 bases not matched to a gene. The CDR3 consists of 18 residues. In germline, CDR1 is SEHNR, CDR2 FQNEAQ (reference sequence). The CDR3 here is CASSPPRLAGGPYNEQFF. CDR3 sequence (DNA): TGTGCCAGCAGCCCTCCGAGACTAGCGGGAGGGCCGTACAATGAGCAGTTCTTC.